This TCR beta chain was identified in a study of response to subunit inactivated influenza vaccine. TCRdb re-derived calls from the RT-PCR reads in MiXCR, one entry per CDR3 protein. This sample has hundreds of thousands of distinct CDR3 sequences, with less than 20% found just once. This clonotype showed up many times. Germline CDR1 reads LGHNA; CDR2 reads YSLEER. The CDR3 has 14 amino acids. J lost 6 bases, V lost 3 bases, and 6 bases had no gene match. The TCR was taken from a man aged 50 or older who received an inactivated influenza vaccine. Source: PBMCs from blood, taken around 5 days after vaccination. The chain employs TRBV4-3 and TRBJ1-1; 8 nucleotides align to TRBD1. In nucleotides, the CDR3 is TGCGCCAGCAGCCACACAGGGGGTAACCCTGAAGCTTTCTTT. Protein sequence: CASSHTGGNPEAFF.